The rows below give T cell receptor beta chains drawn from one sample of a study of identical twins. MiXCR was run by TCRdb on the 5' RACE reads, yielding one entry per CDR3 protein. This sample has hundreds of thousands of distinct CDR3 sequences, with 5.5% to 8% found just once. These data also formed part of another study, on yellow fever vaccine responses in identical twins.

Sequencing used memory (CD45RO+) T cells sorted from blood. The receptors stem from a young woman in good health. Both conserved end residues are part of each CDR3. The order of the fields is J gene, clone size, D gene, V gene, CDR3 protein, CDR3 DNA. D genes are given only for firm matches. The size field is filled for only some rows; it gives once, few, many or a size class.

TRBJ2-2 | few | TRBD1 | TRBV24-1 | CATSWTGTTGELFF | TGTGCCACCAGCTGGACAGGTACCACCGGGGAGCTGTTTTTT
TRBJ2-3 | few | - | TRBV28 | CASSPPAPDTQYF | TGTGCCAGCAGTCCACCCGCCCCGGATACGCAGTATTTT
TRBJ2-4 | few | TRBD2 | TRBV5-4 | CASSLGGSGSGAKNIQYF | TGTGCCAGCAGCTTGGGGGGTAGCGGGAGTGGGGCCAAAAACATTCAGTACTTC
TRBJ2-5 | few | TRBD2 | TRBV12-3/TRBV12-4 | CASGRSGGLYQETQYF | TGTGCCAGCGGCCGTAGCGGGGGCCTGTACCAAGAGACCCAGTACTTC
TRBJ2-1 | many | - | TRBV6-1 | CASRTQGGDEQFF | TGTGCCAGCAGAACACAGGGTGGCGATGAGCAGTTCTTC
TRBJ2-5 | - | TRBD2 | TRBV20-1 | CSALDRQGLAGGETQYF | TGCAGTGCTTTAGACCGACAGGGACTAGCGGGGGGAGAGACCCAGTACTTC
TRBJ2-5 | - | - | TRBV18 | CASSPKGRGQETQYF | TGTGCCAGCTCACCCAAGGGCAGGGGACAAGAGACCCAGTACTTC
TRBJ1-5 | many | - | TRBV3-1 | CASSQVSSGQPQHF | TGTGCCAGCAGCCAAGTCTCTTCGGGACAGCCCCAGCATTTT
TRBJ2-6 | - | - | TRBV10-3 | CAISEGGVSSGANVLTF | TGTGCCATCAGTGAGGGCGGGGTAAGCTCTGGGGCCAACGTCCTGACTTTC
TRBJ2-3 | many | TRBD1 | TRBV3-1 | CASSQGTGIADTQYF | TGTGCCAGCAGCCAGGGGACAGGGATCGCAGATACGCAGTATTTT
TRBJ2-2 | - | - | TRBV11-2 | CASTLFYTGELFF | TGTGCCAGCACCCTATTCTACACCGGGGAGCTGTTTTTT
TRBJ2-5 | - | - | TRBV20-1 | CSARGHPTDQETQYF | TGCAGTGCTAGAGGTCACCCGACAGACCAAGAGACCCAGTACTTC
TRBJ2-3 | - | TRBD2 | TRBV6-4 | CASSERETDTQYF | TGTGCCAGCAGTGAGCGGGAGACAGATACGCAGTATTTT
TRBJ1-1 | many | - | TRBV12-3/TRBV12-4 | CASVWAGGANTEAFF | TGTGCCAGTGTTTGGGCGGGGGGCGCGAACACTGAAGCTTTCTTT
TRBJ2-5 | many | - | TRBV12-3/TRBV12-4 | CASRRGAETQYF | TGTGCCAGCAGAAGGGGCGCGGAGACCCAGTACTTC
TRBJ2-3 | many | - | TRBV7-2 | CASSLVSRLGTDTQYF | TGTGCCAGCAGCTTAGTTTCCCGACTGGGAACGGATACGCAGTATTTT
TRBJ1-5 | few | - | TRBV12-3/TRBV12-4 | CASSYAAGDYSNQPQHF | TGTGCCAGCAGTTACGCCGCGGGGGACTACAGCAATCAGCCCCAGCATTTT
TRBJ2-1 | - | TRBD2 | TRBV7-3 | CASSIQAGGGYNEQFF | TGTGCCAGCAGCATACAAGCGGGAGGGGGGTACAATGAGCAGTTCTTC
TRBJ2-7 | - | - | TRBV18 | CASSPVGDREQYF | TGTGCCAGCTCTCCGGTGGGGGATCGCGAGCAGTACTTC
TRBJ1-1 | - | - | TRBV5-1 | CASSLVATRSRGTEAFF | TGCGCCAGCAGCTTGGTGGCTACCCGGTCCAGGGGCACTGAAGCTTTCTTT
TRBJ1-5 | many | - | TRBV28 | CASSPPRGSNQPQHF | TGTGCCAGCAGTCCACCCAGAGGTAGCAATCAGCCCCAGCATTTT
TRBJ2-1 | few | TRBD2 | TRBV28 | CASRASGPNEQFF | TGTGCCAGCAGAGCTAGCGGCCCCAATGAGCAGTTCTTC
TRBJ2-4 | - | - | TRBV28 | CASSERTNRRDIQYF | TGTGCCAGCAGTGAGCGGACGAACAGGAGGGACATTCAGTACTTC
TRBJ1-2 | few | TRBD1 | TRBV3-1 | CASSLQGGIGYGYTF | TGTGCCAGCAGTCTCCAGGGGGGGATTGGCTATGGCTACACCTTC
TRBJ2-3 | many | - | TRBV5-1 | CASTESGTDTQYF | TGCGCCAGCACCGAGTCGGGCACAGATACGCAGTATTTT
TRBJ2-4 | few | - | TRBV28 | CASSPYRGKNIQYF | TGTGCCAGCAGTCCCTACCGAGGCAAAAACATTCAGTACTTC
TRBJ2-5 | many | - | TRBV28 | CASSLRTRETQYF | TGTGCCAGCAGTTTAAGGACCAGAGAGACCCAGTACTTC
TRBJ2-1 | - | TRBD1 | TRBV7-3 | CASSLGQSYEQFF | TGTGCCAGCAGCTTGGGACAGTCCTATGAGCAGTTCTTC